This is a list of T cell receptor beta chains from one sample in a study of blood T cell repertoires in COVID-19. Repertoires were generated with immunoSEQ multiplex PCR, while TCRdb's copy carries only in-frame clones and drops some. Of about 210,000 clones in the sample, roughly 86% were seen once. Sequencing was performed on peripheral blood. These receptors were collected from a woman aged 45-59 years with active or convalescent COVID-19. Both conserved end residues are part of each CDR3. The D gene is left open where the match is weak. Clone size is not always given. Where it is, it says once, few, many or a class for expanded clones.

j_call | d_call | clone_size | v_call | cdr3_nt | cdr3_aa
TRBJ1-1 | - | - | TRBV3-1/TRBV3-2 | TGTGCCAGCAGCTTATCGACAGCTAAAGCTTTCTTT | CASSLSTAKAFF
TRBJ1-1 | - | - | TRBV12-3/TRBV12-4 | TGTGCCAGCAATCGGAGGGTCACTGAAGCTTTCTTT | CASNRRVTEAFF
TRBJ2-1 | TRBD1 | - | TRBV6-5 | TGTGCCAGCAGTCCTAACAGGGGGCTCGACAATGAGCAGTTCTTC | CASSPNRGLDNEQFF
TRBJ2-6 | - | - | TRBV10-3 | TGTGCCATCAGTGGTTCCGGGACTGCCATCTCTGGGGCCAACGTCCTGACTTTC | CAISGSGTAISGANVLTF
TRBJ2-3 | TRBD1 | - | TRBV19 | TGTGCCAGTACGATTGGACAGGGTTGGACAGATACGCAGTATTTT | CASTIGQGWTDTQYF
TRBJ1-1 | - | - | TRBV12-5 | TGTGCTAGTGGTTTGACGGGGGGCCGGACTGAAGCTTTCTTT | CASGLTGGRTEAFF
TRBJ2-2 | - | - | TRBV6-5 | TGTGCCAGCAGACCGACCGGCGGGAACCCCGGGGAGCTGTTTTTT | CASRPTGGNPGELFF
TRBJ2-1 | TRBD2 | - | TRBV28 | TGTGCCAGCAGTTTACAGCTACTAGCGGACCCCTACAATGAGCAGTTCTTC | CASSLQLLADPYNEQFF
TRBJ1-5 | - | - | TRBV5-1 | TGCGCCAGCAGCTTGGCCGGTGGAGTGAATCAGCCCCAGCATTTT | CASSLAGGVNQPQHF
TRBJ1-2 | - | - | TRBV30 | TGTGCCTGGAAAGGCGGACAACGGGGCTACACCTTC | CAWKGGQRGYTF
TRBJ1-4 | - | - | TRBV10-2 | TGCGCCAGCAGTGAGAGACGGGATTTTAATGAAAAACTGTTTTTT | CASSERRDFNEKLFF
TRBJ1-2 | TRBD1 | - | TRBV5-1 | TGCGCCAGCAGCGTTTTGCCGGGACAGGGTAGTGGCTACACCTTC | CASSVLPGQGSGYTF
TRBJ2-6 | - | - | TRBV18 | TGTGCCAGCTCGCCGGAGGGAGCTGGGGCCAACGTCCTGACTTTC | CASSPEGAGANVLTF
TRBJ2-3 | - | - | TRBV19 | TGTGCCAGTAGTCCAACCACTAGCCTAAGGACAGATACGCAGTATTTT | CASSPTTSLRTDTQYF
TRBJ2-3 | TRBD1 | - | TRBV28 | TGTGCCAGCAGCGACAGGGGGCCCCCATCCCCGCTCACAGATACGCAGTATTTT | CASSDRGPPSPLTDTQYF
TRBJ1-3 | - | - | TRBV10-2 | TGCGCCAGCAGTGACGAAGCGGCACGCTCTGGAAACACCATATATTTT | CASSDEAARSGNTIYF
TRBJ2-7 | - | - | TRBV19 | TGTGCCAGTAGTAGGGACAAGAGCTACGAGCAGTACTTC | CASSRDKSYEQYF
TRBJ1-3 | - | once | TRBV5-1 | TGCGCCAGCAGCTTGGAAGGGAGGGGAAACACCATATATTTT | CASSLEGRGNTIYF
TRBJ1-6 | - | - | TRBV6-2/TRBV6-3 | TGTGCCAGCAGTTATAGAACTAATAATTCACCCCTCCACTTT | CASSYRTNNSPLHF
TRBJ2-7 | TRBD2 | - | TRBV5-4 | TGTGCCAGCAGCCGGACTAGCGGGAATGACGAGCAGTACTTC | CASSRTSGNDEQYF
TRBJ1-1 | - | once | TRBV28 | TGTGCCAGCAGTTTATATGGGGGCGTGAACACTGAAGCTTTCTTT | CASSLYGGVNTEAFF
TRBJ1-2 | - | - | TRBV27 | TGTGCCAGCAGTTTATCGACAGCTAAAGGGTCCTATGGCTACACCTTC | CASSLSTAKGSYGYTF
TRBJ1-4 | TRBD1 | - | TRBV18 | TGTGCCAGCTCACTTATGGACAGGGGGCTAGAGGAAAAACTGTTTTTT | CASSLMDRGLEEKLFF
TRBJ2-7 | TRBD2 | - | TRBV3-1/TRBV3-2 | TGTGCCAGCAGCCAAGAACGTACTAGCGGGAGGCTTTCCTACGAGCAGTACTTC | CASSQERTSGRLSYEQYF
TRBJ1-4 | - | - | TRBV6-6 | TGTGCCAGCACCTCAGACCCTACCGGGGGAAAACTGTTTTTT | CASTSDPTGGKLFF
TRBJ2-1 | TRBD2 | once | TRBV7-6 | TGTGCCAGCAGCTTAGCAGCTAGCGGGGGATACAATGAGCAGTTCTTC | CASSLAASGGYNEQFF
TRBJ1-3 | - | once | TRBV28 | TGTGCCAGCACGGTCTCTGGAAACACCATATATTTT | CASTVSGNTIYF
TRBJ2-1 | - | - | TRBV4-1 | TGCGCCAGCAGCCAACCGCGGGACAATGAGCAGTTCTTC | CASSQPRDNEQFF
TRBJ1-6 | - | - | TRBV6-6 | TGTGCCAGCAGTTACGATACAGGGTATAATTCACCCCTCCACTTT | CASSYDTGYNSPLHF